The rows below give T cell receptor beta chains drawn from one sample of a study of cytomegalovirus exposure and HLA in healthy donors. Profiled with immunoSEQ multiplex PCR; TCRdb holds only in-frame clones, not every one. Of under 150,000 clones in the sample, over 60% were seen once. Sequencing was performed on PBMCs. The source of these receptors is a human donor in good health. Each CDR3 is given with its conserved first and last residue. D genes are given only for firm matches. Clone size, where shown, is once, few, many, or a class for clones that have expanded.

cdr3_nt,cdr3_aa,v_call,j_call,clone_size,d_call
TGTGCCAGCAGTGACTTAAAACAGGCACCCGGGCACTACGAGCAGTACTTC,CASSDLKQAPGHYEQYF,TRBV6-4,TRBJ2-7,few,.
TGTGCCAGCAGTTACCCGGGACAGGGACGCACTGAAGCTTTCTTT,CASSYPGQGRTEAFF,TRBV6-6,TRBJ1-1,.,TRBD1
TGTGCCAGCAGCTTGTTTGACACGGCTAACTATGGCTACACCTTC,CASSLFDTANYGYTF,TRBV5-6,TRBJ1-2,few,.
TGTGCCAGCACGGACAGGGGGAACTATGGCTACACCTTC,CASTDRGNYGYTF,TRBV6-5,TRBJ1-2,.,TRBD1
TGTGCCAGCTCCCCCGGGAGATTCACTGAAGCTTTCTTT,CASSPGRFTEAFF,TRBV28,TRBJ1-1,.,.
TGTGCCAGCACCAACCCGCGGAGGAACACTGAAGCTTTCTTT,CASTNPRRNTEAFF,TRBV7-2,TRBJ1-1,.,.
TGCGCCAGCAGCCCCGGGGACAGGGATAACGGGGAGCTGTTTTTT,CASSPGDRDNGELFF,TRBV5-1,TRBJ2-2,.,TRBD1
TGTGCCAGCAGCTTAAACAGGGGGCATTCCTACGAGCAGTACTTC,CASSLNRGHSYEQYF,TRBV7-8,TRBJ2-7,.,TRBD1
TGTGCCACCAGACAGGGGGCGTTTAGCGAGCAGTACTTC,CATRQGAFSEQYF,TRBV6-5,TRBJ2-7,few,TRBD1
TGTGCCAGCAGCTCACCACAGCCGAACACCGGGGAGCTGTTTTTT,CASSSPQPNTGELFF,TRBV7-3,TRBJ2-2,.,.
TGTGCCAGCAGCCAAGTTATGATGCTCGGGACAGGGGAAGAGACCCAGTACTTC,CASSQVMMLGTGEETQYF,TRBV14,TRBJ2-5,.,TRBD1
TGTGCCAGCAGCGAACAGGGTAGAGACGAAGCTTTCTTT,CASSEQGRDEAFF,TRBV9,TRBJ1-1,once,.
TGCGCCAGCAGCTTGGACGGCGGGGGGTCGATAGATACGCAGTATTTT,CASSLDGGGSIDTQYF,TRBV5-1,TRBJ2-3,.,TRBD2
TGCGCCAGCAGCTTCGGCGGGGGCGGGAGAGATACGCAGTATTTT,CASSFGGGGRDTQYF,TRBV5-1,TRBJ2-3,.,.
TGTGCCAGCAGCATCCGAGGTCCTAGCGGGGGGGCAGGTGAGCAGTTCTTC,CASSIRGPSGGAGEQFF,TRBV9,TRBJ2-1,.,TRBD2
TGTGCCAGCTCACCACAGGGGGTGTACGGCACAGATACGCAGTATTTT,CASSPQGVYGTDTQYF,TRBV18,TRBJ2-3,.,.
TGTGCCAGCAGTGATGCCCAGAAGAACACTGAAGCTTTCTTT,CASSDAQKNTEAFF,TRBV2,TRBJ1-1,once,.
TGTGCCAGCAGCTTAGACTCGGCCAGCGGCGGTGAGCAGTTCTTC,CASSLDSASGGEQFF,TRBV7-2,TRBJ2-1,.,.
TGTGCCAGCAGCTCCGGGACAGGGAATATAGAGCAGTACTTC,CASSSGTGNIEQYF,TRBV9,TRBJ2-7,.,TRBD1
TGTGCCAGCAGTGATAGGGGCACCTCCTACGAGCAGTACTTC,CASSDRGTSYEQYF,TRBV6-1,TRBJ2-7,.,.
TGTGCCAGCAGCCAAACCTTAGCGGGATCTAGCACAGATACGCAGTATTTT,CASSQTLAGSSTDTQYF,TRBV4-2,TRBJ2-3,.,TRBD2
TGTGCCAGCGCGCATAGCGGGGCCCAAGAGACCCAGTACTTC,CASAHSGAQETQYF,TRBV6-1,TRBJ2-5,.,TRBD2
TGTGCCAGCAGCCCCGACAGGTCCTTTCTGGGGGAGCAGTACTTC,CASSPDRSFLGEQYF,TRBV7-2,TRBJ2-7,few,.
TGTGCCAGCAGCGGACAGGGGAAGAACGAGCAGTACTTC,CASSGQGKNEQYF,TRBV27,TRBJ2-7,.,TRBD1
TGCGCCAGCAGCCCTATGACAGGGGGAAATGAAAAACTGTTTTTT,CASSPMTGGNEKLFF,TRBV5-1,TRBJ1-4,.,TRBD1
TGTGCGACGGTAGAGCCCAGTGGAAGCGGCTACGAGCAGTACTTC,CATVEPSGSGYEQYF,TRBV28,TRBJ2-7,few,.
TGTGCCAGCTCGACCGCTGGCGGAGTCATGAACACTGAAGCTTTCTTT,CASSTAGGVMNTEAFF,TRBV18,TRBJ1-1,.,.
TGTGCCTGGAGTGTACACAGCACTGAAGCTTTCTTT,CAWSVHSTEAFF,TRBV30,TRBJ1-1,.,.
TGTGCCAGCAGCTTGGGACTAGCGGGAGACTACAATGAGCAGTTCTTC,CASSLGLAGDYNEQFF,TRBV6-4,TRBJ2-1,.,TRBD2
TGTGCCAGTAGTAGACAGGGAAGCTCTGAAGCTTTCTTT,CASSRQGSSEAFF,TRBV19,TRBJ1-1,.,TRBD1
TGTGCCAGCAGCTCCGTGGGACTAGCGCCTTACTACTCCGAGCAGTACTTC,CASSSVGLAPYYSEQYF,TRBV14,TRBJ2-7,.,TRBD2
TGTGCCAGCAGCCCCATGGTGGGGGGACCCCAGTACTTC,CASSPMVGGPQYF,TRBV7-3,TRBJ2-5,.,.
TGTGCCAGCAGCGTAGGGGGACAGGGGTTCTATGGCTACACCTTC,CASSVGGQGFYGYTF,TRBV9,TRBJ1-2,.,TRBD1
TGTGCCAGTAGAACCGGGACAGGCTATGGCTACACCTTC,CASRTGTGYGYTF,TRBV19,TRBJ1-2,.,TRBD1
TGTGCCAGCAGCGCCGGACAGGCCTACGAGCAGTACTTC,CASSAGQAYEQYF,TRBV9,TRBJ2-7,.,TRBD1
TGTGCCATCAGAGGGACAGGGGTCGGGGAGACCCAGTACTTC,CAIRGTGVGETQYF,TRBV10-3,TRBJ2-5,.,TRBD1
TGTGCCAGCAGCTTAGGAGTAGGGGGCCCGACAGATACGCAGTATTTT,CASSLGVGGPTDTQYF,TRBV11-2,TRBJ2-3,.,TRBD1
TGTGCCAGCAGCCCCGGAGGGGGCAATGCTCGTGGCTACACCTTC,CASSPGGGNARGYTF,TRBV7-8,TRBJ1-2,.,TRBD1
TGTGCCAGCCTCCCTAGCGGCACAGATACGCAGTATTTT,CASLPSGTDTQYF,TRBV5-6,TRBJ2-3,.,.
TGTGCCAGCAGTTACAACAGGGCAACAGATACGCAGTATTTT,CASSYNRATDTQYF,TRBV6-6,TRBJ2-3,.,.
TGCGCCAGCAGGGTAAGACAGATCGGGTCCTACGAGCAGTACTTC,CASRVRQIGSYEQYF,TRBV5-1,TRBJ2-7,.,.
TGTGCCATCAGTGAGTCGACTGCGCCGGAGGGAGTCCCCCAGCATTTT,CAISESTAPEGVPQHF,TRBV10-3,TRBJ1-5,.,.
TGTGCCAGCGGGGCAGGGATGGGTTCCTACAATGAGCAGTTCTTC,CASGAGMGSYNEQFF,TRBV2,TRBJ2-1,.,.
TGTGCCAGCAGCCAAGAGGGGGCCGAGGGGCAAGAGACCCAGTACTTC,CASSQEGAEGQETQYF,TRBV4-2,TRBJ2-5,.,.
TGTGCCAGCAGCTTAGTTCCGGGGACAACTAATGAAAAACTGTTTTTT,CASSLVPGTTNEKLFF,TRBV11-1,TRBJ1-4,.,.
TGTGCCAGCAGTCGGGACAGGGTCGTCACTGAAGCTTTCTTT,CASSRDRVVTEAFF,TRBV6-5,TRBJ1-1,.,TRBD1